The sequence of this T cell receptor beta chain was determined in a study of T cell repertoires in ileal Crohn's disease. CDR3 length: 15 residues. The V gene end was trimmed by 1 base and the J gene end by 2 bases; junction bases not matched to a gene: 4. Germline V gene sequence: CDR1 SGHNT, CDR2 YYREEE (reference sequence). Roughly 470 nanograms of biopsy DNA per sample underwent TCRB immunosequencing. TCRdb's copy holds only in-frame clones and misses some; the assay was immunoSEQ multiplex PCR. The sample records some 28,000 clones, about 81% being singletons. This clone was observed once. What it binds is not known. Study observations and caveats: Compared with non-smokers, active smokers at surgery showed more clonal expansions. All patients with clonality above 26.8% had endoscopic recurrence.

The chain has TRBV5-4 and TRBJ2-7, with 9 bases fitting TRBD2. Sequencing was done on a sample of ileal tissue. This receptor was identified in an adult with Crohn's disease. The CDR3 DNA reads as TGTGCCAGCAGCTTGAATAGCGGGGGAGCCTACGAGCAGTACTTC. This codes for CASSLNSGGAYEQYF.